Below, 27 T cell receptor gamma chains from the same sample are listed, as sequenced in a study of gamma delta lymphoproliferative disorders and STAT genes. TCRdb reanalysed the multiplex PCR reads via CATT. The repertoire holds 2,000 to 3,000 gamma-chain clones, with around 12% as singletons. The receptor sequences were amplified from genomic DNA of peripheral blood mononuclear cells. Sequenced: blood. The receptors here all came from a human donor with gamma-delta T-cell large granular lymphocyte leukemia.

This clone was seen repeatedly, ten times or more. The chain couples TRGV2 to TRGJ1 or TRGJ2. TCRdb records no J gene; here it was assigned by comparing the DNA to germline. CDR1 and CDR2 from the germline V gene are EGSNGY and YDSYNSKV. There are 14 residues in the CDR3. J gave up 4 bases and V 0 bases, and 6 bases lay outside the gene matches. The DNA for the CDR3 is TGTGCCACCTGGGACGGGCCAACGTATTATAAGAAACTCTTT. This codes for CATWDGPTYYKKLF.

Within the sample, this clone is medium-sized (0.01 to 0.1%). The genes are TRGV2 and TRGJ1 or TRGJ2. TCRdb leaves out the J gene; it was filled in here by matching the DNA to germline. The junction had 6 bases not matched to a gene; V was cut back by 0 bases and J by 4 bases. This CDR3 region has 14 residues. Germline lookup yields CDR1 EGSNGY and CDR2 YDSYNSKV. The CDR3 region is CATWDGPEYYKKLF. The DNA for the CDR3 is TGTGCCACCTGGGACGGGCCGGAGTATTATAAGAAACTCTTT.

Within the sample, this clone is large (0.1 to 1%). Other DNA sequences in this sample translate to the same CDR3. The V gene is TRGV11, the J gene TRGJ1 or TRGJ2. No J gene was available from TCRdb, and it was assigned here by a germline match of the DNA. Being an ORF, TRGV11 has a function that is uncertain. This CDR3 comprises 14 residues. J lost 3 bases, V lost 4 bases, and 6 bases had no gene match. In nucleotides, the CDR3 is TGTGCCTGCTGGATTAGTCACACTTATTATAAGAAACTCTTT. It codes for CACWISHTYYKKLF.

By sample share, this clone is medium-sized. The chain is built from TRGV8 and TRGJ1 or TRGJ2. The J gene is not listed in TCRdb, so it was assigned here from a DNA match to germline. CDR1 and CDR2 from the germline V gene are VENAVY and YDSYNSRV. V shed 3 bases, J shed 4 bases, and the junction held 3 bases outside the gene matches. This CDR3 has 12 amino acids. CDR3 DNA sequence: TGTGCCACCTGGGATTACTATTATAAGAAACTCTTT. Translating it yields CATWDYYYKKLF.

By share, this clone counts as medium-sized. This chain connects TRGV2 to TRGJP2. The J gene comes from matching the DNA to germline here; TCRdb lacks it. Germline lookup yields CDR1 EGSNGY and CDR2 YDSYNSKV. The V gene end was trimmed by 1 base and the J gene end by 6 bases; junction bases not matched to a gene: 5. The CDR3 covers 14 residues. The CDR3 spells CATWDGDGDWIKTF. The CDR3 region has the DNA TGTGCCACCTGGGACGGCGACGGTGATTGGATCAAGACGTTT.

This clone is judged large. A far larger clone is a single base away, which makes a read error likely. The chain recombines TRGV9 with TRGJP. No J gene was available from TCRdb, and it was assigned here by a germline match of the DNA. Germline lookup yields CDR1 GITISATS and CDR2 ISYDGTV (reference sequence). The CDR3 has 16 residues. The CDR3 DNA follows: TGTGCCTTGTGGGAGGTGCGAGAGTTGGGCATAAAAATCAAGGTATTT. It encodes CALWEVRELGIKIKVF.

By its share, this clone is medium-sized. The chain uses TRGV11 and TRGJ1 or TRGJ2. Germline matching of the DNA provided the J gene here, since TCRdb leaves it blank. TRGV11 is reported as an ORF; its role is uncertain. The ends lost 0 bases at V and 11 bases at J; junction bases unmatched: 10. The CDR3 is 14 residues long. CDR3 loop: CACWIRHVYSQKLF. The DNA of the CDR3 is TGTGCCTGCTGGATTAGGCACGTTTACAGCCAGAAACTCTTT.

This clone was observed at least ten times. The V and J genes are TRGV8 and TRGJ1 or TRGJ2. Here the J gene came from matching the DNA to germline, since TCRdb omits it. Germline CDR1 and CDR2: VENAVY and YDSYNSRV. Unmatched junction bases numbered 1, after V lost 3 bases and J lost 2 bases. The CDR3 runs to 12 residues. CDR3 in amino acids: CATWDHYYKKLF. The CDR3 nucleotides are TGTGCCACCTGGGATCATTATTATAAGAAACTCTTT.

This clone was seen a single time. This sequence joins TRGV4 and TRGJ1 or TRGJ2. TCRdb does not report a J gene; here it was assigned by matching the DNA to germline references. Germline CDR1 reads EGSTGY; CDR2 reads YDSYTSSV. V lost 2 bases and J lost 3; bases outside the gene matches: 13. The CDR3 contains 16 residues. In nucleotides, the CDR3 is TGTGCCACCTGGGATGAAAGGGGGTGGGGTTATTATAAGAAACTCTTT. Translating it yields CATWDERGWGYYKKLF.

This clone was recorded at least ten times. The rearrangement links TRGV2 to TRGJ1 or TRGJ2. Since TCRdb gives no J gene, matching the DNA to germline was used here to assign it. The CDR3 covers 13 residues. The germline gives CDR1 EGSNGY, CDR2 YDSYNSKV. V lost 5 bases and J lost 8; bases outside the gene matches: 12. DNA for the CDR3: TGTGCCACCTGGGCGGAGGAGGGGGATAAGAAACTCTTT. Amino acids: CATWAEEGDKKLF.

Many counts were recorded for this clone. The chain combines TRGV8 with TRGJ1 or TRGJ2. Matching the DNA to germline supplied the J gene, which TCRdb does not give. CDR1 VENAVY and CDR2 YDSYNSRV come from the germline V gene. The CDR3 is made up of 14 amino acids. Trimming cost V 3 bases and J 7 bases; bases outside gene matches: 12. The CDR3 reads CATWDEGIYYKKLF. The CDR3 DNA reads TGTGCCACCTGGGATGAAGGGATATACTATAAGAAACTCTTT.

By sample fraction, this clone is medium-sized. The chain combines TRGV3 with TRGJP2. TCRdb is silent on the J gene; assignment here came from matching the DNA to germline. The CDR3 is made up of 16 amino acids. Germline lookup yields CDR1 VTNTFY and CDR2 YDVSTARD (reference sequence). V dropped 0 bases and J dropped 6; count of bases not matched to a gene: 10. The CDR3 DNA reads TGTGCCACCTGGGACAGGCTGTGGAGGGGTGATTGGATCAAGACGTTT. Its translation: CATWDRLWRGDWIKTF.

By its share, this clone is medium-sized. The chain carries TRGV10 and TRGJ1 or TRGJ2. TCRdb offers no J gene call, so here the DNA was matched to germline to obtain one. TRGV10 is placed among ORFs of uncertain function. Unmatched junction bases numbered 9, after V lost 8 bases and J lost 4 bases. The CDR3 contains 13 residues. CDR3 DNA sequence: TGTGCTGCGTGGGATTTCCCCTATTATAAGAAACTCTTT. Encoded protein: CAAWDFPYYKKLF.

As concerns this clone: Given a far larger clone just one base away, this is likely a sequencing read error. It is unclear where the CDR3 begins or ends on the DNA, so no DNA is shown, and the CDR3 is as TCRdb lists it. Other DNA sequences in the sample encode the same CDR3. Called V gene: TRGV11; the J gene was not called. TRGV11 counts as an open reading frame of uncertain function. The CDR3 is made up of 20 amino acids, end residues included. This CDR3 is CTTVPAGLGTAYTTGWFKIF.

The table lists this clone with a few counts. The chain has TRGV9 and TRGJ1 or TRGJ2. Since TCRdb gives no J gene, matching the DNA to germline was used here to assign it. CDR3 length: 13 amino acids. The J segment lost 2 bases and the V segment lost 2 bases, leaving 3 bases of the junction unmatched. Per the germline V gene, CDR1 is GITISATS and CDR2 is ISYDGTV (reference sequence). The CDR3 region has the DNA TGTGCCTTGTGGGAGGGCGATTATTATAAGAAACTCTTT. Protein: CALWEGDYYKKLF.

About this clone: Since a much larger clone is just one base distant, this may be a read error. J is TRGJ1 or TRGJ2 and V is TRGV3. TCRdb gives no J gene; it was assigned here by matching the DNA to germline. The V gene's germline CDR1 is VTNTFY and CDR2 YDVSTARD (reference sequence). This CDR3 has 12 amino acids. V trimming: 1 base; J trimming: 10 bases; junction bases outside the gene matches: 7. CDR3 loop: CATWDSHWKKLF. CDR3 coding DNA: TGTGCCACCTGGGACAGTCACTGGAAGAAACTCTTT.

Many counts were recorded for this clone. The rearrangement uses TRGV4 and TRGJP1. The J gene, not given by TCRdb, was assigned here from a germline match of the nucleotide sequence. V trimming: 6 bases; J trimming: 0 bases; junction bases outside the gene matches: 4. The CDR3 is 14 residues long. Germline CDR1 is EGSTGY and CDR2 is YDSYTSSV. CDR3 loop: CATWKDTTGWFKIF. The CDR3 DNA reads TGTGCCACCTGGAAAGATACCACTGGTTGGTTCAAGATATTT.

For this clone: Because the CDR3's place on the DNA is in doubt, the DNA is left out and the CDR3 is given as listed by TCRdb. The CDR3 protein is CATWVPLIIRNSLAVEQHF. The J gene is uncalled and the V gene is TRGV8. A total of 19 residues make up the CDR3, ends included. Germline assignment: CDR1 VENAVY and CDR2 YDSYNSRV.

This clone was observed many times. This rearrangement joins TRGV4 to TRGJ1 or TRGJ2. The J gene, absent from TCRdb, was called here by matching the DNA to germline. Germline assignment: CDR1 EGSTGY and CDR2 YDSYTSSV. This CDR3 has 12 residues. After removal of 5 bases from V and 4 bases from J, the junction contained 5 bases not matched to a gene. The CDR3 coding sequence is TGTGCCACCTGGGTAGGATATTATAAGAAACTCTTT. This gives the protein CATWVGYYKKLF.

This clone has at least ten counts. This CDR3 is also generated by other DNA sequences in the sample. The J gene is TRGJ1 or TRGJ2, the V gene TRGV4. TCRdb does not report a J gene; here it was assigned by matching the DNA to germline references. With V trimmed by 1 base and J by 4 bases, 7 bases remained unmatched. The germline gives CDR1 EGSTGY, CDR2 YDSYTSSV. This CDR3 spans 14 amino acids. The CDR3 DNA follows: TGTGCCACCTGGGATGGTTCGAGATATTATAAGAAACTCTTT. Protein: CATWDGSRYYKKLF.

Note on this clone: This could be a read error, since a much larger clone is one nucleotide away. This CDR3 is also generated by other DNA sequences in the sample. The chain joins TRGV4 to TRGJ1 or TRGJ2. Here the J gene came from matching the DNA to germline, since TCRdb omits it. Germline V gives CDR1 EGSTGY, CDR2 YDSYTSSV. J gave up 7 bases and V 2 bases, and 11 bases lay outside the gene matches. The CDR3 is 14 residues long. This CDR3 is CATWDALGGYKKLF. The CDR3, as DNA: TGTGCCACCTGGGATGCCCTGGGAGGATATAAGAAACTCTTT.

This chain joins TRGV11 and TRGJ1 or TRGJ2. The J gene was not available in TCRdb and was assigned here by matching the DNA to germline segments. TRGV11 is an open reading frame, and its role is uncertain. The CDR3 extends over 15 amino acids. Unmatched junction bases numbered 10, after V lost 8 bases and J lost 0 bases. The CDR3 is CACWRALPNYYKKLF. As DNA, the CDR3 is TGTGCCTGCTGGAGGGCCCTCCCGAATTATTATAAGAAACTCTTT.

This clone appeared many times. The CDR3 DNA follows: TGTGCCTTGTGGGAGGCCGTGGGGCGGTTCAAGATATTT. Amino acids: CALWEAVGRFKIF. This rearrangement joins TRGV9 to TRGJP1. Since TCRdb gives no J gene, matching the DNA to germline was used here to assign it. Per germline, CDR1 GITISATS and CDR2 ISYDGTV (reference sequence). Trimming at V came to 2 bases and at J to 12 bases, leaving 9 bases not matched to a gene. The CDR3 loop spans 13 amino acids.

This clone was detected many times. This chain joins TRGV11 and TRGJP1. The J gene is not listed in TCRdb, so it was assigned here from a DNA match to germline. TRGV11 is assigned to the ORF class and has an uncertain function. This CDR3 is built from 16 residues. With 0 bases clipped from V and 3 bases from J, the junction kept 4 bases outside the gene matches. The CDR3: CACWIRHPPTGWFKIF. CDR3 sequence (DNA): TGTGCCTGCTGGATTAGGCACCCACCCACTGGTTGGTTCAAGATATTT.

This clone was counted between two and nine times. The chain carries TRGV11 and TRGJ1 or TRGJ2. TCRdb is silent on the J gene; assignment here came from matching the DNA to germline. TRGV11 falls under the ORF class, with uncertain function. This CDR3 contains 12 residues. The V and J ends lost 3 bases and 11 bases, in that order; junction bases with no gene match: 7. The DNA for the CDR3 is TGTGCCTGCTGGATTAGGAACGTTGAGAAACTCTTT. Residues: CACWIRNVEKLF.

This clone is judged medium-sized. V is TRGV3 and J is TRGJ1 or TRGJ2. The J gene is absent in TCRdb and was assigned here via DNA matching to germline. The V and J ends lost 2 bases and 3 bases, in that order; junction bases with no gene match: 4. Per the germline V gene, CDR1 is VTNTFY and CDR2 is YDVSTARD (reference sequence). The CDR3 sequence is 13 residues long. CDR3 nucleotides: TGTGCCACCTGGGACATCCCTTATTATAAGAAACTCTTT. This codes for CATWDIPYYKKLF.

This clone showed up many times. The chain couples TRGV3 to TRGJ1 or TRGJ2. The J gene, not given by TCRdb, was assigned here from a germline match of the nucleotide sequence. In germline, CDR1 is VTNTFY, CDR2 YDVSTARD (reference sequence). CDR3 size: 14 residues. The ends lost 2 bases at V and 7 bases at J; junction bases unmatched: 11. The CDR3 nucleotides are TGTGCCACCTGGGACACGAGCTGTGGGTATAAGAAACTCTTT. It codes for CATWDTSCGYKKLF.